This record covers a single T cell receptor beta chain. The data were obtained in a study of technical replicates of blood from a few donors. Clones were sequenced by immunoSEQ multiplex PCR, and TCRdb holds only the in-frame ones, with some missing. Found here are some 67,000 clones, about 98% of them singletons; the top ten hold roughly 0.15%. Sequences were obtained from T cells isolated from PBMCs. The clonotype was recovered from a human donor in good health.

CDR3 sequence (DNA): TGTGCCAGCAGCTTACTAGCGGGGCAGTTCTTC. It specifies CASSLLAGQFF. The J gene is TRBJ2-1, the V gene TRBV7-2; 8 bases match TRBD2. Germline-derived CDR1 and CDR2 are SGHTA and FQGNSA. V lost 2 bases to trimming and J lost 12 bases; unmatched junction nucleotides: 0. The CDR3 length is 11 residues.